This TCR beta chain was observed in a study of molecular identifiers for immune sequencing clone quantification. This clonotype was counted at least ten times. CDR3 size: 14 residues. Germline lookup yields CDR1 DFQATT and CDR2 SNEGSKA (reference sequence). J gave up 4 bases and V 5 bases, and 8 bases lay outside the gene matches. TCRdb re-derived calls from the PCR reads in MiXCR, one entry per CDR3 protein. The sample contains about half a million distinct CDR3 sequences, around 23% of which appear only once. Sequencing used naive CD8+ T cells from blood, with Jurkat cell RNA spiked in. Subset reported: FACS-sorted CD8+CD4-CCR7+CD45RA+ naive T cells. The chain joins TRBV20-1 to TRBJ2-7; TRBD2 agrees at 10 bases. The source of this sequence is a human donor in good health. Some libraries in this study had Jurkat cell RNA spiked in. The CDR3 bases are TGCAGTGCTCCTAGCGGGAGACTTAGGTACGAGCAGTACTTC. Protein product: CSAPSGRLRYEQYF.